This section outlines one T cell receptor beta chain sequence together with its context. J lost 6 bases, V lost 6 bases, and 6 bases had no gene match. The CDR3 runs 14 residues. Germline CDR1 and CDR2: MNHEY and SMNVEV (reference sequence). This specimen belongs to a study of blood T cell repertoires in COVID-19. Looking at the study overall: COVID-19 samples from acute and convalescent phases originated in the United States, Italy and Spain. T cells, B-cell-depleted T cells, or PBMCs provided the cDNA or gDNA that served as material.

Profiled with immunoSEQ multiplex PCR; TCRdb holds only in-frame clones, not every one. The sample lists 400,000 or so clones, roughly 90% occurring once. V and J are TRBV27 and TRBJ2-7; 12 bases line up with TRBD2. The specimen sequenced was PBMCs or T cells enriched from blood (not recorded which). The source is a woman in her thirties or forties with acute COVID-19. The DNA of the CDR3 is TGTGCCAGCAGACCTAGCGGGGGGGCTGCCGAGCAGTACTTC. This encodes CASRPSGGAAEQYF.